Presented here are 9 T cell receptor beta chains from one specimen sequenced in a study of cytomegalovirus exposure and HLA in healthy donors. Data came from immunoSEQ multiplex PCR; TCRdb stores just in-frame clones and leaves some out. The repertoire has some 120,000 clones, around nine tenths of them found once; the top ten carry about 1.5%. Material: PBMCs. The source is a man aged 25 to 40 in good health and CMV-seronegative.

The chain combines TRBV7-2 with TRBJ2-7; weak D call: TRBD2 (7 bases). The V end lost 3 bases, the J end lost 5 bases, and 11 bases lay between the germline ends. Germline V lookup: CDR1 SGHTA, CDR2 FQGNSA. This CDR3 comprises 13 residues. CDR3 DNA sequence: TGTGCCAGCAGCTTTCGGGGGGCCAACGAGCAGTACTTC. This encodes CASSFRGANEQYF.

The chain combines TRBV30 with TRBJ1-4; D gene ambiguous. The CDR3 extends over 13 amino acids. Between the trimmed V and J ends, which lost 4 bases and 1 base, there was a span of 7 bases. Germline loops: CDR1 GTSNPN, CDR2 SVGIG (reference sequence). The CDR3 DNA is TGTGCCTGGACGCCGGGAACTAATGAAAAACTGTTTTTT. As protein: CAWTPGTNEKLFF. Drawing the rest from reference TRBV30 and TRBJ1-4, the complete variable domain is SQTIHQWPATLVQPVGSPLSLECTVEGTSNPNLYWYRQAAGRGLQLLFYSVGIGQISSEVPQNLSASRPQDRQFILSSKKLLLSDSGFYLCAWTPGTNEKLFFGSGTQLSVL.

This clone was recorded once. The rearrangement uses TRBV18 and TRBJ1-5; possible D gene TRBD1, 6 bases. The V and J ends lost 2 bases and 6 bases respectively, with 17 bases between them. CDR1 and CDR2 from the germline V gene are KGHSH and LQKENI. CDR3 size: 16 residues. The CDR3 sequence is CASSPTQQGKVQPQHF. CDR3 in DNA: TGTGCCAGCTCACCAACTCAACAGGGCAAGGTTCAGCCCCAGCATTTT.

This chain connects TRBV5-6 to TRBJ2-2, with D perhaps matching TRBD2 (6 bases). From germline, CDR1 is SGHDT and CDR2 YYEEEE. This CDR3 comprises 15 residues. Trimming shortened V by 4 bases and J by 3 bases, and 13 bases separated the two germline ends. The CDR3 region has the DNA TGTGCCAGCAGCGGGACCCGGGGGTACACCGGGGAGCTGTTTTTT. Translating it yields CASSGTRGYTGELFF.

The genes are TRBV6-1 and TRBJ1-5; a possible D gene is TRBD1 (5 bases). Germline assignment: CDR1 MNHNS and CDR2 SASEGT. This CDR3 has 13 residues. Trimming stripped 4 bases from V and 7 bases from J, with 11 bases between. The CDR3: CASSGTRRQPQHF. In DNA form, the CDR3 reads TGTGCCAGCAGTGGGACACGGCGGCAGCCCCAGCATTTT.

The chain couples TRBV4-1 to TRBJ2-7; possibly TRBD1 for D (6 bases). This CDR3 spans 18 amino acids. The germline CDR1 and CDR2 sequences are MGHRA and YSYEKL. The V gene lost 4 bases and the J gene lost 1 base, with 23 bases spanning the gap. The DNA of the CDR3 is TGCGCCAGCAGCCCCGCACCCACAGGGAACGGGCCTTCCTACGAGCAGTACTTC. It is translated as CASSPAPTGNGPSYEQYF.

The CDR3 sequence is CASSLRAGGDTIYF. The CDR3 DNA sequence: TGTGCCAGCAGTTTACGTGCGGGCGGAGACACCATATATTTT. This chain joins TRBV27 and TRBJ1-3; D gene unclear. The ends were cut back, 2 bases at V and 8 bases at J, with 13 bases in the middle. CDR1 and CDR2 from the germline V gene are MNHEY and SMNVEV (reference sequence). CDR3 size: 14 residues.

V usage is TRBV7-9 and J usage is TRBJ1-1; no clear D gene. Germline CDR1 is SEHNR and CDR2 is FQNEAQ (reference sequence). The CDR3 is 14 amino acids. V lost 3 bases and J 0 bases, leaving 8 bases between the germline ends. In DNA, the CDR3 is TGTGCCAGCAGCTTGGGCAAACTGAACACTGAAGCTTTCTTT. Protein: CASSLGKLNTEAFF.

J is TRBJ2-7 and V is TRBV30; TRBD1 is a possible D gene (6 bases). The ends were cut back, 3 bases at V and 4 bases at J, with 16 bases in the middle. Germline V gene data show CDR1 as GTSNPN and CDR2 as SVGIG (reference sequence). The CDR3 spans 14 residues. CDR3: CAWSKQGSWYEQYF. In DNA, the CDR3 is TGTGCCTGGAGCAAACAGGGTTCCTGGTACGAGCAGTACTTC. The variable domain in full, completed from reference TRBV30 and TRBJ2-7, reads SQTIHQWPATLVQPVGSPLSLECTVEGTSNPNLYWYRQAAGRGLQLLFYSVGIGQISSEVPQNLSASRPQDRQFILSSKKLLLSDSGFYLCAWSKQGSWYEQYFGPGTRLTVT.